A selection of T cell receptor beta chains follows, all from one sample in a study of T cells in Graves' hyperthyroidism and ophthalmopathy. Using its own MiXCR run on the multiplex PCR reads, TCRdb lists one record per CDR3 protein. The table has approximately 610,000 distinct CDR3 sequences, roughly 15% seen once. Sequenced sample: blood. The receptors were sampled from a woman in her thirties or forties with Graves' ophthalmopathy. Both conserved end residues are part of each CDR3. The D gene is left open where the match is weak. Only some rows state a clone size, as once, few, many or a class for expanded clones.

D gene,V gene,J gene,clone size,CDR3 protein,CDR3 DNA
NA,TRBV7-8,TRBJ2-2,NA,CASSPSGTPTNTGELFF,TGTGCCAGCAGCCCATCCGGGACTCCTACGAACACCGGGGAGCTGTTTTTT
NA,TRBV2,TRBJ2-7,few,CASSEARGTVSYEQYF,TGTGCCAGCAGTGAAGCGCGCGGTACAGTCTCCTACGAGCAGTACTTC
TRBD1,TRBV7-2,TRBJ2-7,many,CASSLYGTGTGEQYF,TGTGCCAGCAGCTTATATGGGACAGGGACGGGCGAGCAGTACTTC
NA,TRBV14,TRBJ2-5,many,CASSQGWTQYF,TGTGCCAGCAGCCAAGGATGGACCCAGTACTTC
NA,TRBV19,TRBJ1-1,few,CASSMVGNTEAFF,TGTGCCAGTAGTATGGTGGGGAACACTGAAGCTTTCTTT
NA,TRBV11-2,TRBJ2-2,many,CASSFGGAAGELFF,TGTGCCAGCAGCTTTGGGGGCGCCGCCGGGGAGCTGTTTTTT
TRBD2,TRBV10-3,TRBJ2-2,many,CAISEMAGGPGELFF,TGTGCCATCAGTGAGATGGCGGGAGGGCCCGGGGAGCTGTTTTTT
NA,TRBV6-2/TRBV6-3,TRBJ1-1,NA,CASSDDGGGEAFF,TGTGCCAGCAGTGACGACGGGGGCGGTGAAGCTTTCTTT
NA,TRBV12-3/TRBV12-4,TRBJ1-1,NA,CASSPGHPRTEAFF,TGTGCCAGCAGCCCAGGGCACCCCCGGACTGAAGCTTTCTTT
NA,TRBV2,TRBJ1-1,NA,CASSSQGEIGEAFF,TGTGCCAGCAGTTCACAGGGAGAAATTGGTGAAGCTTTCTTT
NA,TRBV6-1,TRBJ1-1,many,CASSPVGGVAFF,TGTGCCAGCAGTCCCGTTGGGGGCGTAGCTTTCTTT
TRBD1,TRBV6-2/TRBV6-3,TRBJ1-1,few,CASSWTGGLGTEAFF,TGTGCCAGCAGCTGGACAGGGGGCTTGGGCACTGAAGCTTTCTTT
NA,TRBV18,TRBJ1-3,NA,CASSPPRSGRGNTIYF,TGTGCCAGCTCACCACCCCGTTCGGGGCGAGGAAACACCATATATTTT
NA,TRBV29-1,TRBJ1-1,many,CSAHPGDTGTEAFF,TGCAGCGCCCACCCGGGGGACACGGGCACTGAAGCTTTCTTT
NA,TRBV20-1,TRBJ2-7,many,CSARDSETTYEQYF,TGCAGTGCTAGAGACTCCGAAACAACCTACGAGCAGTACTTC
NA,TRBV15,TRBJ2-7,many,CATSREGGYEQYF,TGTGCCACCAGCAGAGAGGGGGGCTACGAGCAGTACTTC
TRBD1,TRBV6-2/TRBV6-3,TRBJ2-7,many,CASSSDRVAYEQYF,TGTGCCAGCAGTTCCGACAGGGTGGCCTACGAGCAGTACTTC
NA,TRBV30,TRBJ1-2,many,CAWSDYPGENYGYTF,TGTGCCTGGAGTGATTATCCAGGGGAAAACTATGGCTACACCTTC
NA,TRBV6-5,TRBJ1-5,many,CASSNHQPQHF,TGTGCCAGCAGTAACCATCAGCCCCAGCATTTT
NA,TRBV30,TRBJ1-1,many,CAWSVQAAEAFF,TGTGCCTGGAGTGTACAGGCAGCTGAAGCTTTCTTT
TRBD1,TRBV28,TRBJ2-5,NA,CASSYVGQAQETQYF,TGTGCCAGCAGTTATGTGGGACAGGCACAAGAGACCCAGTACTTC
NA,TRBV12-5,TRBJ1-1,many,CASRLWDTEAFF,TGTGCTAGTAGACTCTGGGACACTGAAGCTTTCTTT
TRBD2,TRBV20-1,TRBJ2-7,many,CSAWSGNPYEQYF,TGCAGTGCTTGGAGCGGGAACCCCTACGAGCAGTACTTC
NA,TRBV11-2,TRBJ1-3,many,CASSLEYAGSSGNTIYF,TGTGCCAGCAGCTTAGAGTATGCAGGGAGCTCTGGAAACACCATATATTTT
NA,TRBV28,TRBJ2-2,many,CASSFGQLTNTGELFF,TGTGCCAGCAGTTTCGGACAGCTTACGAACACCGGGGAGCTGTTTTTT
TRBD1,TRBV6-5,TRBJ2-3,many,CASSLGGQGGDTQYF,TGTGCCAGCAGTTTGGGGGGACAGGGAGGAGATACGCAGTATTTT
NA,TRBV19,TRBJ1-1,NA,CASSIGGTMAFF,TGTGCCAGTAGTATAGGCGGGACAATGGCTTTCTTT
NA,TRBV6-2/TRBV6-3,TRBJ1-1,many,CASSYPFRPGSAGATEAFF,TGTGCCAGCAGTTACCCATTTCGTCCGGGTTCAGCAGGGGCCACTGAAGCTTTCTTT
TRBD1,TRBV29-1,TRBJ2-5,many,CSVDSRGQGSGTQYF,TGCAGCGTTGACTCTCGGGGACAGGGCTCCGGGACCCAGTACTTC
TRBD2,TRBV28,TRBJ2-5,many,CASSKAGGYAETQYF,TGTGCCAGCAGTAAAGCGGGGGGGTATGCGGAGACCCAGTACTTC
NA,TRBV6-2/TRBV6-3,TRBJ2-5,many,CASSFFWPVGETQYF,TGTGCCAGCAGTTTCTTCTGGCCTGTGGGGGAGACCCAGTACTTC
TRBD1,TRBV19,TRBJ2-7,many,CASSAGTGYAYEQYF,TGTGCCAGTAGTGCCGGGACAGGGTACGCCTACGAGCAGTACTTC